Following are 21 T cell receptor beta chains from one sample sequenced in a study of blood T cell repertoires in COVID-19. TCRdb keeps only in-frame clones here, not all; method: immunoSEQ multiplex PCR. The profile shows about 41,000 clones, about 81% of them singletons. The specimen was peripheral blood. The receptors here all came from a man in his forties with active or convalescent COVID-19.

The rearrangement joins TRBV11-2 to TRBJ1-6; 12 positions agree with TRBD1. This CDR3 contains 19 residues. The germline CDR1 and CDR2 sequences are SGHAT and FQNNGV. The V gene end was trimmed by 4 bases and the J gene end by 8 bases; junction bases not matched to a gene: 15. For the CDR3, the DNA is TGTGCCAGCAGCTCCCGTGGGGTAGGGACAGGGGGCAGGGATTCACCCCTCCACTTT. Its protein product is CASSSRGVGTGGRDSPLHF.

This chain joins TRBV11-3 and TRBJ2-7; D gene unclear. Germline CDR1 is SGHNT and CDR2 is YENEEA. This CDR3 has 14 amino acids. Between the trimmed V and J ends, which lost 5 bases and 2 bases, there was a span of 13 bases. CDR3 sequence reads: CASSPSMRPYEQYF. The CDR3 DNA reads TGTGCCAGCAGCCCGAGCATGCGCCCCTACGAGCAGTACTTC.

This chain joins TRBV12-5 and TRBJ1-1, with 8 bases lining up with TRBD1. Unmatched junction bases numbered 8, after V lost 4 bases and J lost 4 bases. Germline CDR1 is LGHNT and CDR2 is FRNRAP. This CDR3 is 15 amino acids long. The CDR3 loop reads CASGWGQAFLTEAFF. Here the CDR3 DNA reads TGTGCTAGTGGTTGGGGACAGGCCTTCCTCACTGAAGCTTTCTTT.

As DNA, the CDR3 is TGTGCCAGCAGTTTGCAGGGGTCGGCTAACTATGGCTACACCTTC. Amino acid sequence: CASSLQGSANYGYTF. V and J are TRBV2 and TRBJ1-2; perhaps TRBD1 as D (6 bases). Per germline, CDR1 SNHLY and CDR2 FYNNEI. Trimming left V 5 bases short and J 0 bases short, with 13 bases between. The CDR3 totals 15 residues.

This chain links TRBV7-7 with TRBJ2-5; tentative D call: TRBD2 (7 bases). Looked up from germline, CDR1 is SSHAT and CDR2 is FNYEAQ (reference sequence). The CDR3 extends over 16 amino acids. The V and J ends lost 3 bases and 4 bases respectively, with 18 bases between them. The CDR3 nucleotides read TGTGCCAGCAGCTTGATGGGGGCCGGGGGGACAGAGACCCAGTACTTC. The encoded protein is CASSLMGAGGTETQYF.

This clone was seen a single time. This chain links TRBV6-6 with TRBJ2-5; TRBD1 agrees at 7 bases. Germline CDR1 and CDR2: MNHNY and SVGAGI (reference sequence). With 5 bases clipped from V and 5 bases from J, the junction kept 11 bases outside the gene matches. CDR3 length: 15 amino acids. CDR3 region: CASSRLGQPRETQYF. The CDR3 DNA is TGTGCCAGCAGTAGATTGGGACAGCCCCGGGAGACCCAGTACTTC.

V is TRBV30 and J is TRBJ1-1; possibly TRBD1 for D (5 bases). The CDR3 extends over 11 amino acids. Germline V gives CDR1 GTSNPN, CDR2 SVGIG (reference sequence). The V and J ends lost 8 bases and 5 bases respectively, with 12 bases between them. The CDR3 DNA sequence: TGTGCCGGGACTGGGCGAACTGAAGCTTTCTTT. This translates into CAGTGRTEAFF.

This clone was observed a few times. V is TRBV11-2 and J is TRBJ2-7; the match to TRBD2 covers 7 bases. J lost 3 bases, V lost 5 bases, and 7 bases had no gene match. Germline CDR1 is SGHAT and CDR2 is FQNNGV. The CDR3 has 14 amino acids. The CDR3 nucleotides are TGTGCCAGCAGCCCCCTTACGGGGGGCTACGAGCAGTACTTC. Protein: CASSPLTGGYEQYF.

The chain is built from TRBV6-1 and TRBJ1-2; D is uncertain. Germline V gives CDR1 MNHNS, CDR2 SASEGT. V gave up 2 bases and J gave up 0 bases, with 10 bases separating them. The CDR3 extends over 15 amino acids. The chain's CDR3 is CASSELGNANYGYTF. The CDR3 DNA reads as TGTGCCAGCAGTGAACTGGGCAATGCTAACTATGGCTACACCTTC.

This chain links TRBV6-5 with TRBJ1-4, with 7 bases lining up with TRBD1. The germline CDR1 and CDR2 sequences are MNHEY and SVGAGI. The CDR3 sequence is 15 residues long. V lost 7 bases to trimming and J lost 7 bases; unmatched junction nucleotides: 12. CDR3 amino acids: CASTTGQMSGEKLFF. CDR3 sequence (DNA): TGTGCCAGCACTACGGGACAGATGAGCGGTGAAAAACTGTTTTTT.

The chain has TRBV28 and TRBJ1-4; D not resolved. Germline V CDR1 and CDR2: MDHEN, SYDVKM. V was cut by 3 bases and J by 6 bases, with 17 bases left in between. The CDR3 runs to 16 residues. CDR3 residues: CASSLRSGMGYEKLFF. CDR3 in DNA: TGTGCCAGCAGTTTGAGAAGCGGGATGGGTTATGAAAAACTGTTTTTT.

V usage is TRBV12-3 or TRBV12-4 and J usage is TRBJ1-1; a weak D match, TRBD1 (6 bases). CDR3 length: 13 residues. V lost 10 bases and J 0 bases, leaving 12 bases between the germline ends. CDR3 DNA sequence: TGTGCCACCAAAGGGGGTCTGAACACTGAAGCTTTCTTT. It specifies CATKGGLNTEAFF.

This chain links TRBV5-4 with TRBJ2-7; 7 bases agree with TRBD1. In germline, CDR1 is SGHNT, CDR2 YYREEE (reference sequence). The CDR3 is 15 amino acids. The J segment lost 2 bases and the V segment lost 4 bases, leaving 9 bases of the junction unmatched. The CDR3 here is CASSTFGQVAYEQYF. DNA for the CDR3: TGTGCCAGCAGCACCTTCGGACAGGTAGCCTACGAGCAGTACTTC.

The chain uses TRBV29-1 and TRBJ1-1, with D uncertain. V was cut by 2 bases and J by 0 bases, with 7 bases left in between. Per germline, CDR1 SQVTM and CDR2 ANQGSEA. The CDR3 runs 13 residues. CDR3 in amino acids: CSVETALNTEAFF. In DNA, the CDR3 is TGCAGCGTTGAAACAGCTCTGAACACTGAAGCTTTCTTT.

This clone has only a few counts. The CDR3 DNA reads as TGTGCCAGCAGCTTAGATACAGGGGGCTGGTATGGCTACACCTTC. It codes for CASSLDTGGWYGYTF. J is TRBJ1-2 and V is TRBV7-2; TRBD1 matches at 9 bases. V trimming: 1 base; J trimming: 5 bases; junction bases outside the gene matches: 5. The germline gives CDR1 SGHTA, CDR2 FQGNSA. This CDR3 comprises 15 residues.

The gene calls are TRBV7-9 and TRBJ1-1, with a possible D match to TRBD1 (6 bases). The germline gives CDR1 SEHNR, CDR2 FQNEAQ (reference sequence). The CDR3 spans 15 residues. V was trimmed by 5 bases and J by 11 bases, leaving 24 bases between them. The CDR3 bases are TGTGCCAGCAGCCCTCATCAAACAGGGATCCGAGGGGCTTTCTTT. Its translation is CASSPHQTGIRGAFF.

The chain uses TRBV30 and TRBJ1-4; maybe TRBD1 (6 bases). Germline CDR1 GTSNPN, CDR2 SVGIG (reference sequence). With 1 base removed from V and 10 bases from J, the gap between germline ends came to 16 bases. The CDR3 consists of 14 residues. Here the CDR3 reads CAWSGFDRTGKLFF. The CDR3 coding sequence is TGTGCCTGGAGTGGGTTCGACAGGACTGGAAAACTGTTTTTT.

This chain uses TRBV2 with TRBJ1-2; the match to TRBD1 covers 7 bases. Trimming took 6 bases from V and 4 from J; bases not matched to a gene: 8. Germline CDR1 SNHLY, CDR2 FYNNEI. CDR3 length: 14 amino acids. The CDR3 spells CASRGQTTLYGYTF. The DNA for the CDR3 is TGTGCCAGCAGGGGACAGACAACTCTCTATGGCTACACCTTC.

The CDR3 region has the DNA TGTGCCAGTAGCGATTCGACAGGGCTAGGGGGCTACACCTTC. Its protein is CASSDSTGLGGYTF. The rearrangement joins TRBV19 to TRBJ1-2; 7 bases are a match to TRBD1. The germline V gene has CDR1 LNHDA and CDR2 SQIVND (reference sequence). The trim removed 6 bases at V and 8 bases at J, leaving 12 bases unmatched. The CDR3 runs 14 residues.

This clone has only a few counts. The chain links TRBV28 to TRBJ2-1; tentatively, D is TRBD1 (5 bases). Germline loops: CDR1 MDHEN, CDR2 SYDVKM. The ends were cut back, 7 bases at V and 2 bases at J, with 18 bases in the middle. The CDR3 runs 16 residues. The CDR3 bases are TGTGCCAGCACCTCCTCGGACACATCGACCTACAATGAGCAGTTCTTC. It is translated as CASTSSDTSTYNEQFF.

The chain has TRBV10-2 and TRBJ2-1; 14 bases align to TRBD2. The CDR3 consists of 16 residues. The germline V gene encodes CDR1 WSHSY and CDR2 SAAADI. The V and J ends lost 6 bases and 7 bases, in that order; junction bases with no gene match: 8. CDR3 in DNA: TGCGCCAGCAGGCTCGGGACTAGCGGGAGTAGGAATGAGCAGTTCTTC. Translation: CASRLGTSGSRNEQFF.